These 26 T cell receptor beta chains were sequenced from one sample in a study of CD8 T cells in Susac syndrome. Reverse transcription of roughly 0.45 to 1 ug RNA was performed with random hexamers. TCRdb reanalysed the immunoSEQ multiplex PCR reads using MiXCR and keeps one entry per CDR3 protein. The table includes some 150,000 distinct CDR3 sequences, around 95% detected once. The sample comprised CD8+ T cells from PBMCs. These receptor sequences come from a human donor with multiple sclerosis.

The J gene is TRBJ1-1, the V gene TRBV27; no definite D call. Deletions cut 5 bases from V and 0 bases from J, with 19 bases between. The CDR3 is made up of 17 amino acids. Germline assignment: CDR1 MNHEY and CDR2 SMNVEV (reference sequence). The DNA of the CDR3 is TGTGCCAGCAGTCCCAATTGGGCCTCCCTTTTGAACACTGAAGCTTTCTTT. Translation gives CASSPNWASLLNTEAFF.

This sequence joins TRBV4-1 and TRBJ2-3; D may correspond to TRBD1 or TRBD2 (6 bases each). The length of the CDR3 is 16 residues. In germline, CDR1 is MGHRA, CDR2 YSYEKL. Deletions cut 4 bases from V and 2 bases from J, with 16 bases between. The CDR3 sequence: CASSPSGAGYTDTQYF. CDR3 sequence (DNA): TGCGCCAGCAGCCCCTCAGGGGCGGGGTACACAGATACGCAGTATTTT.

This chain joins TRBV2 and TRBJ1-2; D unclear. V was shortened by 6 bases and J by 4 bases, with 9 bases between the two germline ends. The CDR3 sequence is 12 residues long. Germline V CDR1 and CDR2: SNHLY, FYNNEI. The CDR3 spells CASRTGFYGYTF. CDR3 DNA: TGTGCCAGCAGGACCGGTTTCTATGGCTACACCTTC.

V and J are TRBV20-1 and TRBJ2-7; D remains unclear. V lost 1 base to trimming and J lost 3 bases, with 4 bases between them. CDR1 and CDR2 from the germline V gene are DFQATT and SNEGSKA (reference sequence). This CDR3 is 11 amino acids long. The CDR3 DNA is TGCAGTGCTAGAGCGGGCTACGAGCAGTACTTC. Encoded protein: CSARAGYEQYF.

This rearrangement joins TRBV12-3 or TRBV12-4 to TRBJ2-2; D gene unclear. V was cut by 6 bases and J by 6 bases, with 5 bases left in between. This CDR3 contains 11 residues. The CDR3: CASRKPGELFF. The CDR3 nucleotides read TGTGCCAGCAGGAAACCCGGGGAGCTGTTTTTT.

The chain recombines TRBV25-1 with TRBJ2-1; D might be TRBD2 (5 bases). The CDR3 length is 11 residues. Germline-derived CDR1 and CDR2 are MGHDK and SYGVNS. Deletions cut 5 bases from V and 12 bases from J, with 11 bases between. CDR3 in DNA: TGTGCCAGCAGTAGTCCCGCGGGGCAGTTCTTC. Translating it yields CASSSPAGQFF.

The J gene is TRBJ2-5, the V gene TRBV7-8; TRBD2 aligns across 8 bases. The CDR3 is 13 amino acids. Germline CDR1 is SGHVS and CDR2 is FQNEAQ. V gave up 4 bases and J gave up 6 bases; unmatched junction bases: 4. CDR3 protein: CASSSRLAKTQYF. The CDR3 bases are TGTGCCAGCAGCTCCCGACTAGCGAAGACCCAGTACTTC.

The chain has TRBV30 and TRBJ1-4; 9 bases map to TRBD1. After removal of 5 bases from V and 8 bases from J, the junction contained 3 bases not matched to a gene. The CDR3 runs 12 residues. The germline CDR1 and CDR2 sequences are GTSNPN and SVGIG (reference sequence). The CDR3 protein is CAWGGTGEKLFF. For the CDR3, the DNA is TGTGCCTGGGGAGGGACAGGGGAAAAACTGTTTTTT.

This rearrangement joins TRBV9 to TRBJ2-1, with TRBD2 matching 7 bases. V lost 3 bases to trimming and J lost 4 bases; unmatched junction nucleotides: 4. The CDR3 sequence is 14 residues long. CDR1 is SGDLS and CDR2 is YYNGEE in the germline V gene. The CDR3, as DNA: TGTGCCAGCAGCGCGGGACTATCGTACAATGAGCAGTTCTTC. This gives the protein CASSAGLSYNEQFF.

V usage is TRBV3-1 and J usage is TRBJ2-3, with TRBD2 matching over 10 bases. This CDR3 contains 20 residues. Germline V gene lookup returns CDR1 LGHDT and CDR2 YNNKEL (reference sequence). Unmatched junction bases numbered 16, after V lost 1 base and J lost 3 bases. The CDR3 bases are TGTGCCAGCAGCCAAGCTGTACAGCGGGGGGGCCGAGATAGTACAGATACGCAGTATTTT. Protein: CASSQAVQRGGRDSTDTQYF.

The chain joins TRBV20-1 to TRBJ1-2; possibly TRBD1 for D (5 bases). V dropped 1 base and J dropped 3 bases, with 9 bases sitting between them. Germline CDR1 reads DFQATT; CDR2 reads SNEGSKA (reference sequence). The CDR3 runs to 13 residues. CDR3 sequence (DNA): TGCAGTGCTAGAGGTTTGGGGGACTATGGCTACACCTTC. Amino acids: CSARGLGDYGYTF.

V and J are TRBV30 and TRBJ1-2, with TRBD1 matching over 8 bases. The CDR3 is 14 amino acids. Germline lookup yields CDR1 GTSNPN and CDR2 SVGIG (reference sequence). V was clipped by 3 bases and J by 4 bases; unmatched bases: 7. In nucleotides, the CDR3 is TGTGCCTGGAGCGACAGGGGAACGGGCTATGGCTACACCTTC. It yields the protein CAWSDRGTGYGYTF. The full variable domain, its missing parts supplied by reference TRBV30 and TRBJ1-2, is SQTIHQWPATLVQPVGSPLSLECTVEGTSNPNLYWYRQAAGRGLQLLFYSVGIGQISSEVPQNLSASRPQDRQFILSSKKLLLSDSGFYLCAWSDRGTGYGYTFGSGTRLTVV.

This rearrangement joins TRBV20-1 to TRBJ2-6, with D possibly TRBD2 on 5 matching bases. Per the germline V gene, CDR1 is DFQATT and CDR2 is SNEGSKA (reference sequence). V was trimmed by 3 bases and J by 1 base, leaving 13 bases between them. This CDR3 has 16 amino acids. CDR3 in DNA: TGCAGTGCTAGTCCGAGGGAAAGGTCTGGGGCCAACGTCCTGACTTTC. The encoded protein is CSASPRERSGANVLTF.

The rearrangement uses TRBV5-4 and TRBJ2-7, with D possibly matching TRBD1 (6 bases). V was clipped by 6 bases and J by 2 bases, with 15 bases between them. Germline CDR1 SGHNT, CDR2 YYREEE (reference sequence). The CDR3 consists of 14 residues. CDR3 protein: CASTNRDTAYEQYF. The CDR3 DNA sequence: TGTGCCAGCACCAACCGGGACACCGCCTACGAGCAGTACTTC.

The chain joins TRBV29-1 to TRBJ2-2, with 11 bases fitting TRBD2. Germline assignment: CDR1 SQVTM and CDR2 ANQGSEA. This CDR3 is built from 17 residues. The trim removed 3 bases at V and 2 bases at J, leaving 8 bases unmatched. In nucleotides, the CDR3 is TGCAGCGTTGAGGGGGCTAGCGGGGGGCTTAACACCGGGGAGCTGTTTTTT. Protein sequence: CSVEGASGGLNTGELFF.

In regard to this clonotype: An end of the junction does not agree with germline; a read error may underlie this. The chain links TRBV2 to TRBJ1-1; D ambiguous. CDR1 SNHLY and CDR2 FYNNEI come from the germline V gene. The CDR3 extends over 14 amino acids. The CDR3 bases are TGTGCCAGCAGGCGGAGTGCAGCGAACGCTGAAGCTTTCTTT. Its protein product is CASRRSAANAEAFF.

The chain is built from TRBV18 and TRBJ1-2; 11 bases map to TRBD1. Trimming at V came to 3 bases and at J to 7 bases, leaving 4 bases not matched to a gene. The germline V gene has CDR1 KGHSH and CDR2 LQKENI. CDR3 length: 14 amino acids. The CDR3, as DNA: TGTGCCAGCTCACCCGGACAGGGGGCTGGTGGCTACACCTTC. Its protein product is CASSPGQGAGGYTF.

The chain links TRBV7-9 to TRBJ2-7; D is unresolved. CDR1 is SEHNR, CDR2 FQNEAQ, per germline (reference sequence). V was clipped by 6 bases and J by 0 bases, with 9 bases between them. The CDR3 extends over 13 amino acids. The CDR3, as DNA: TGTGCCAGCAGTTCGACACCCTCCTACGAGCAGTACTTC. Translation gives CASSSTPSYEQYF.

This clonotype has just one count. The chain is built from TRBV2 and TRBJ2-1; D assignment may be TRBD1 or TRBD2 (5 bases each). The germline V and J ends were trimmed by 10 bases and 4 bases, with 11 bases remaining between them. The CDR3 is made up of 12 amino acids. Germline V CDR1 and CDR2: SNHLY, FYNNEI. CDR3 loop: CATRWGYNEQFF. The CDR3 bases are TGTGCCACAAGGTGGGGGTACAATGAGCAGTTCTTC. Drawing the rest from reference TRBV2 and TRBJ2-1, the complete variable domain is EPEVTQTPSHQVTQMGQEVILRCVPISNHLYFYWYRQILGQKVEFLVSFYNNEISEKSEIFDDQFSVERPDGSNFTLKIRSTKLEDSAMYFCATRWGYNEQFFGPGTRLTVL.

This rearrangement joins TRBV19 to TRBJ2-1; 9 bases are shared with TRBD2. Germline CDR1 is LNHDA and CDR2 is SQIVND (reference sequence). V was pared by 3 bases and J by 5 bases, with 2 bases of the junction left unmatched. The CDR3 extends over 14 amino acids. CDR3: CASSIGGGDNEQFF. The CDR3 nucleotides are TGTGCCAGTAGTATTGGCGGGGGGGACAATGAGCAGTTCTTC.

The CDR3 region is CSVPGTSGHEQFF. DNA of the CDR3: TGCAGCGTCCCCGGGACCTCAGGTCATGAGCAGTTCTTC. V usage is TRBV29-1 and J usage is TRBJ2-1; D is perhaps TRBD1 or TRBD2 (5 bases each). Trimming shortened V by 6 bases and J by 8 bases, and 17 bases separated the two germline ends. There are 13 residues in the CDR3. Per germline, CDR1 SQVTM and CDR2 ANQGSEA.

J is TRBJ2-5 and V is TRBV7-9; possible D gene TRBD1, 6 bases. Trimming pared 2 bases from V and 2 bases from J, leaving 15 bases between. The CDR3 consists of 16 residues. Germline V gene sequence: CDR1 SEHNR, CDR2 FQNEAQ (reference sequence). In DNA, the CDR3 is TGTGCCAGCAGCTTAAGATCCACCAGGGGACAAGAGACCCAGTACTTC. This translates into CASSLRSTRGQETQYF.

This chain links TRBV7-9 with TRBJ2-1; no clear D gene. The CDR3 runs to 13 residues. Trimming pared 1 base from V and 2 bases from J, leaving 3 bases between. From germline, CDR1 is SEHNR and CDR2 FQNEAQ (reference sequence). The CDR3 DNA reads TGTGCCAGCAGCTTAGAACCCTACAATGAGCAGTTCTTC. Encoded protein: CASSLEPYNEQFF.

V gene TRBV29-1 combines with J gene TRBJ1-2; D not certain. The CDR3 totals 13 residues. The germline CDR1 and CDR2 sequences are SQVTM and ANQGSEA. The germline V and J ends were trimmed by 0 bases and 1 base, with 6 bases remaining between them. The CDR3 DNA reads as TGCAGCGTTGAAGACGGGATTAACTATGGCTACACCTTC. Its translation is CSVEDGINYGYTF. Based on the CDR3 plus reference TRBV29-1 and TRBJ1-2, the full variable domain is SAVISQKPSRDICQRGTSLTIQCQVDSQVTMMFWYRQQPGQSLTLIATANQGSEATYESGFVIDKFPISRPNLTFSTLTVSNMSPEDSSIYLCSVEDGINYGYTFGSGTRLTVV.

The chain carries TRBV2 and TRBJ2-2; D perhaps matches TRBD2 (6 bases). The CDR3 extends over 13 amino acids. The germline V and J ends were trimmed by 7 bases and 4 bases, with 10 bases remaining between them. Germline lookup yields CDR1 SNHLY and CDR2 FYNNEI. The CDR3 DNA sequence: TGTGCCAGCACTGGGGGGATCACCGGGGAGCTGTTTTTT. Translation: CASTGGITGELFF.

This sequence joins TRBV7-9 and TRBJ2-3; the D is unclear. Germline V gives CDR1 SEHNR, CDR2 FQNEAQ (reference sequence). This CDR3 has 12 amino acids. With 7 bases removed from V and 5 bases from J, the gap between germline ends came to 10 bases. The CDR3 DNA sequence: TGTGCCAGCACCCGAGCCCGAGATACGCAGTATTTT. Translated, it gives CASTRARDTQYF.